Presented here are 10 T cell receptor beta chains from one specimen sequenced in a study of CD8 T cells in Susac syndrome. RNA totalling about 0.45 to 1 ug underwent reverse transcription with random hexamers. From the immunoSEQ multiplex PCR reads, TCRdb called clonotypes with MiXCR, one entry per CDR3 protein. The sample holds fewer than 350,000 distinct CDR3 sequences; 70% to 90% are singletons and the top ten take around 0.2%. Sequencing used CD8+ T cells from PBMCs. These receptors were obtained from a human donor with multiple sclerosis.

V is TRBV12-3 or TRBV12-4 and J is TRBJ2-7; D gene ambiguous. This CDR3 comprises 12 residues. V lost 5 bases, J lost 4 bases, and 9 bases lay in between. The CDR3 coding sequence is TGTGCCAGCAGTAGGCAGTTATACGAGCAGTACTTC. It codes for CASSRQLYEQYF.

The chain joins TRBV19 to TRBJ2-3, with D unresolved. V dropped 2 bases and J dropped 2 bases, with 2 bases sitting between them. The V gene's germline CDR1 is LNHDA and CDR2 SQIVND (reference sequence). The length of the CDR3 is 12 residues. This chain's CDR3 is CASSINTDTQYF. CDR3 in DNA: TGTGCCAGTAGTATAAACACAGATACGCAGTATTTT.

The chain employs TRBV28 and TRBJ2-7; 8 bases line up with TRBD1. Trimming took 1 base from V and 6 from J; bases not matched to a gene: 8. Germline CDR1 MDHEN, CDR2 SYDVKM. The CDR3 spans 15 residues. The CDR3 nucleotides are TGTGCCAGCAGTTTATCCCGTGTCAGGGGGCGCGAGCAGTACTTC. Translation: CASSLSRVRGREQYF.

V is TRBV9 and J is TRBJ1-2, with unresolved D. V was pared by 4 bases and J by 4 bases, with 11 bases between. Germline loops: CDR1 SGDLS, CDR2 YYNGEE. CDR3 length equals 13 residues. The CDR3 DNA reads TGTGCCAGCAGCCCGGCCCTACCCTATGGCTACACCTTC. It yields the protein CASSPALPYGYTF.

The V gene is TRBV4-3, the J gene TRBJ2-3, with TRBD2 matching over 10 bases. Germline CDR1 LGHNA, CDR2 YSLEER. V was clipped by 0 bases and J by 1 base; unmatched bases: 16. The CDR3 is 21 amino acids. CDR3 in amino acids: CASSQDMALAGEERGTDTQYF. CDR3 DNA: TGCGCCAGCAGCCAAGATATGGCGCTAGCGGGGGAAGAACGGGGCACAGATACGCAGTATTTT.

Only one count was recorded for this clonotype. The J gene is TRBJ2-3, the V gene TRBV24-1; 10 bases match TRBD2. With V trimmed by 2 bases and J by 4 bases, 8 bases remained unmatched. The CDR3 contains 17 residues. CDR1 is KGHDR and CDR2 is SFDVKD in the germline V gene. The CDR3 bases are TGTGCCACCAGTGATTCGTCCATAGCGGGAGGATCAGATACGCAGTATTTT. Translating gives CATSDSSIAGGSDTQYF.

The V and J genes are TRBV20-1 and TRBJ1-2, with D possibly TRBD1 on 6 matching bases. From germline, CDR1 is DFQATT and CDR2 SNEGSKA (reference sequence). The CDR3 sequence is 15 residues long. Deletions cut 0 bases from V and 4 bases from J, with 15 bases between. CDR3 DNA: TGCAGTGCTAGAGATCTCGAGGGGGAGATCTATGGCTACACCTTC. Protein sequence: CSARDLEGEIYGYTF.

The chain is built from TRBV19 and TRBJ2-2; D unresolved. Looked up from germline, CDR1 is LNHDA and CDR2 is SQIVND (reference sequence). The CDR3 consists of 14 residues. Trimming took 9 bases from V and 1 from J, leaving 12 bases between them. DNA of the CDR3: TGTGCCAGCAACATGGCTCGGAACACCGGGGAGCTGTTTTTT. This encodes CASNMARNTGELFF.

This chain links TRBV28 with TRBJ2-5; D is possibly TRBD1 or TRBD2 (5 bases each). The V gene's germline CDR1 is MDHEN and CDR2 SYDVKM. The CDR3 extends over 14 amino acids. V dropped 4 bases and J dropped 1 base, with 10 bases sitting between them. CDR3 protein: CASSSSGTQETQYF. CDR3 coding DNA: TGTGCCAGCAGTTCCTCCGGGACCCAAGAGACCCAGTACTTC.

J is TRBJ2-1 and V is TRBV12-3 or TRBV12-4; the match to TRBD2 covers 11 bases. This CDR3 has 17 residues. V lost 5 bases and J lost 9; bases outside the gene matches: 15. CDR3 in amino acids: CASSPWLAGGLRSEQFF. The DNA for the CDR3 is TGTGCCAGCAGTCCATGGTTAGCGGGAGGGCTCCGGAGTGAGCAGTTCTTC.